This TCR beta chain was recorded in a study of cytomegalovirus exposure and HLA in healthy donors. Study results and limitations: In an earlier analysis, in fewer than 700 donors, most V segments appeared productive either ~87% or ~30% of the time.

The PCR contained 60 Vbeta and 13 Jbeta primers. Here immunoSEQ multiplex PCR was the method, and the copy in TCRdb shows in-frame clones only, minus some. The sample carries about 120,000 clones, over 80% recorded once. Each donor's status was that of a healthy bone marrow donor. For this clone: Its antigen is unidentified.

The clonotype originates from a man between 45 and 60 years old in good health and CMV-seronegative. Sequenced material: PBMCs.

The CDR3 loop reads CASSVYYRGKNTEAFF. The CDR3 nucleotides are TGTGCCAGCAGTGTTTATTACAGGGGGAAGAACACTGAAGCTTTCTTT. The chain carries TRBV6-6 and TRBJ1-1, with 8 nucleotides matching TRBD1. V was clipped by 5 bases and J by 1 base; unmatched bases: 9. Germline V gene lookup returns CDR1 MNHNY and CDR2 SVGAGI (reference sequence). The CDR3 length is 16 residues.